These 15 T cell receptor beta chains originate from one sample sequenced in a study of T cells after yellow fever vaccination. Each CDR3 protein gets one entry after TCRdb re-called the 5' RACE reads with MiXCR. The sample has hundreds of thousands of distinct CDR3 sequences, 20% to 25% seen once. Sequenced material: PBMCs, taken around 3 weeks after the first yellow fever vaccination. The receptors stem from a man between 18 and 29 years old who received the YFV17D yellow fever vaccine.

A few counts support this clonotype. This chain uses TRBV4-2 with TRBJ2-5; TRBD1 agrees at 8 bases. Germline V gene data show CDR1 as LGHNA and CDR2 as YNFKEQ. V lost 1 base and J lost 3; bases outside the gene matches: 16. The CDR3 loop spans 19 amino acids. This CDR3 reads CASSQGYQGAFLDEETQYF. The CDR3 DNA sequence: TGTGCCAGCAGCCAAGGGTACCAGGGGGCTTTTCTTGATGAAGAGACCCAGTACTTC.

This clonotype showed up just a few times. The chain has TRBV4-1 and TRBJ1-4; no definite D call. V dropped 8 bases and J dropped 0 bases, with 13 bases sitting between them. Germline V CDR1 and CDR2: MGHRA, YSYEKL. This CDR3 contains 15 residues. The CDR3 region has the DNA TGCGCCAGCTCTCGAGGTGTGACAACTAATGAAAAACTGTTTTTT. This codes for CASSRGVTTNEKLFF.

The chain recombines TRBV20-1 with TRBJ1-6; the match to TRBD1 covers 9 bases. Germline CDR1 DFQATT, CDR2 SNEGSKA (reference sequence). The CDR3 runs 13 residues. V dropped 4 bases and J dropped 13; count of bases not matched to a gene: 8. The CDR3 DNA is TGCAGTGCTAAGGGACAGGGCTTTTCGCCCCTCCACTTT. It specifies CSAKGQGFSPLHF.

The chain is built from TRBV5-1 and TRBJ1-2; D is possibly TRBD1 (6 bases). The germline V and J ends were trimmed by 4 bases and 0 bases, with 10 bases remaining between them. The CDR3 sequence is 14 residues long. Germline V gene data show CDR1 as SGHRS and CDR2 as YFSETQ. This CDR3 reads CASSGRDTNYGYTF. The CDR3 region has the DNA TGCGCCAGCAGCGGACGGGACACTAACTATGGCTACACCTTC.

The CDR3 bases are TGTGCCAGCAACGGGATACACACCGGGGAGCTGTTTTTT. Its protein is CASNGIHTGELFF. The rearrangement uses TRBV12-3 or TRBV12-4 and TRBJ2-2, with a tentative D call TRBD2 (5 bases). This CDR3 is built from 13 residues. Trimming shortened V by 7 bases and J by 3 bases, and 9 bases separated the two germline ends.

This clonotype turned up a few times. The gene calls are TRBV14 and TRBJ2-5; D call uncertain. Looked up from germline, CDR1 is SGHDN and CDR2 is FVKESK. CDR3 length equals 15 residues. Between the trimmed V and J ends, which lost 2 bases and 4 bases, there was a span of 14 bases. This chain's CDR3 is CASSQLAIVRETQYF. The DNA for the CDR3 is TGTGCCAGCAGCCAATTGGCCATTGTTCGAGAGACCCAGTACTTC.

This clonotype was seen a handful of times. The chain combines TRBV6-1 with TRBJ2-7, with 9 bases lining up with TRBD2. This CDR3 region has 18 residues. Trimming took 6 bases from V and 7 from J; bases not matched to a gene: 22. Germline V lookup: CDR1 MNHNS, CDR2 SASEGT. The CDR3 sequence: CASRAVGSGTSSGREQYF. In nucleotides, the CDR3 is TGTGCCAGCAGGGCCGTGGGATCCGGGACTAGCTCAGGAAGGGAGCAGTACTTC.

CDR3 in DNA: TGCGCCAGCAGCTTGGGACTAGCGGAGCCAAATACGCAGTATTTT. Translation: CASSLGLAEPNTQYF. This chain uses TRBV5-1 with TRBJ2-3; TRBD2 agrees at 9 bases. V gave up 0 bases and J gave up 7 bases; unmatched junction bases: 6. The CDR3 extends over 15 amino acids. Germline CDR1 reads SGHRS; CDR2 reads YFSETQ. Filled out from reference TRBV5-1 and TRBJ2-3, the complete variable domain reads KAGVTQTPRYLIKTRGQQVTLSCSPISGHRSVSWYQQTPGQGLQFLFEYFSETQRNKGNFPGRFSGRQFSNSRSEMNVSTLELGDSALYLCASSLGLAEPNTQYFGPGTRLTVL.

V gene TRBV5-1 combines with J gene TRBJ2-7; no clear D. CDR1 and CDR2 from the germline V gene are SGHRS and YFSETQ. The V end lost 3 bases, the J end lost 5 bases, and 15 bases lay between the germline ends. This CDR3 has 14 amino acids. The CDR3 sequence: CASSSQPPQHEQYF. As DNA, the CDR3 is TGCGCCAGCAGCTCTCAGCCGCCGCAGCACGAGCAGTACTTC.

This rearrangement joins TRBV4-2 to TRBJ2-7, with D possibly being TRBD1 (5 bases). There are 17 residues in the CDR3. V lost 2 bases, J lost 2 bases, and 19 bases lay in between. Germline CDR1 and CDR2: LGHNA and YNFKEQ. The CDR3 loop reads CASSQCPPRLGPYEQYV. DNA of the CDR3: TGTGCCAGCAGCCAATGCCCCCCGAGGTTGGGGCCCTACGAGCAGTACGTC.

This clonotype was picked up many times. This CDR3 is CASSWSDRADEQFF. The CDR3 bases are TGCGCCAGCAGCTGGTCGGACAGGGCGGATGAGCAGTTCTTC. This sequence joins TRBV5-1 and TRBJ2-1; 8 bases are a match to TRBD1. Germline values: CDR1 SGHRS, CDR2 YFSETQ. The CDR3 consists of 14 residues. Trimming took 3 bases from V and 8 from J; bases not matched to a gene: 7.

CDR3 amino acids: CASSEKGIAGGFFGNEQFF. The CDR3 region has the DNA TGTGCCAGCAGTGAAAAAGGGATAGCGGGGGGGTTCTTTGGGAATGAGCAGTTCTTC. The gene calls are TRBV2 and TRBJ2-1; 11 bases map to TRBD2. Per germline, CDR1 SNHLY and CDR2 FYNNEI. The CDR3 spans 19 residues. V gave up 2 bases and J gave up 7 bases; unmatched junction bases: 16.

The table lists this clonotype with a few counts. The V and J genes are TRBV18 and TRBJ1-6; a possible D gene is TRBD1 (5 bases). The V and J ends lost 2 bases and 8 bases respectively, with 16 bases between them. Per germline, CDR1 KGHSH and CDR2 LQKENI. The CDR3 spans 16 residues. The CDR3 DNA sequence: TGTGCCAGCTCACCATTTACGGGGGATCGGGATTCACCCCTCCACTTT. The encoded protein is CASSPFTGDRDSPLHF.

This clonotype was seen at least ten times. This chain uses TRBV15 with TRBJ2-1; the match to TRBD2 covers 10 bases. CDR1 is LNHNV, CDR2 YYDKDF, per germline (reference sequence). After removal of 1 base from V and 6 bases from J, the junction contained 3 bases not matched to a gene. The CDR3 contains 15 residues. The CDR3 DNA follows: TGTGCCACCAGCAGAGCGGTAGCGGGGGGCAATGAGCAGTTCTTC. Amino acids: CATSRAVAGGNEQFF.

The J gene is TRBJ2-1, the V gene TRBV11-2; D is unclear. Trimming pared 4 bases from V and 0 bases from J, leaving 10 bases between. This CDR3 has 15 residues. Germline assignment: CDR1 SGHAT and CDR2 FQNNGV. CDR3 residues: CASSWFTGSYNEQFF. The CDR3 nucleotides read TGTGCCAGCAGCTGGTTTACTGGCTCCTACAATGAGCAGTTCTTC. Drawing the rest from reference TRBV11-2 and TRBJ2-1, the complete variable domain is EAGVAQSPRYKIIEKRQSVAFWCNPISGHATLYWYQQILGQGPKLLIQFQNNGVVDDSQLPKDRFSAERLKGVDSTLKIQPAKLEDSAVYLCASSWFTGSYNEQFFGPGTRLTVL.